The subject of this entry is one T cell receptor (beta chain). Its cognate antigen is unknown. The data were taken from a study of T cell repertoires in cytomegalovirus infection. TCRdb re-called the reads through MiXCR, storing one row per CDR3 protein. The sample carries roughly 110,000 distinct CDR3 sequences, about a tenth recorded once. The length of the CDR3 is 16 residues. Trimming took 3 bases from V and 0 from J, leaving 11 bases between them. Germline V CDR1 and CDR2: LNHDA, SQIVND (reference sequence). V usage is TRBV19 and J usage is TRBJ2-2; D gene ambiguous. This clonotype was sampled from a human donor in good health (CMV status not recorded). Some clones in this sample may be carry-over from other donors' samples. Material: PBMCs, sequenced either directly or after in vitro stimulation (not recorded which). This CDR3 reads CASSMRRTTNTGELFF. In nucleotides, the CDR3 is TGTGCCAGTAGTATGAGAAGAACGACGAACACCGGGGAGCTGTTTTTT.